The T cell receptor (beta chain) under discussion was sequenced for a study of cytomegalovirus exposure and HLA in healthy donors. The study, taken as a whole, reports: The study flagged some 170 TCR beta chains as cytomegalovirus-associated.

PCR primers comprised 60 Vbeta and 13 Jbeta primers. TCRdb's copy holds only in-frame clones and misses some; the assay was immunoSEQ multiplex PCR. The table shows around 130,000 clones, with around four fifths occurring only once. As regards this clone: The target antigen is unknown.

This CDR3 is 12 amino acids long. The germline V gene encodes CDR1 MNHEY and CDR2 SVGAGI. Between the trimmed V and J ends, which lost 6 bases and 7 bases, there was a span of 13 bases. The receptor was isolated from a human donor in good health. Specimen: PBMCs. The chain couples TRBV6-5 to TRBJ2-7; a possible D gene is TRBD2 (7 bases). Here the CDR3 reads CASRGGGREQYF. The CDR3 DNA reads TGTGCCAGCAGGGGAGGGGGGAGAGAGCAGTACTTC.